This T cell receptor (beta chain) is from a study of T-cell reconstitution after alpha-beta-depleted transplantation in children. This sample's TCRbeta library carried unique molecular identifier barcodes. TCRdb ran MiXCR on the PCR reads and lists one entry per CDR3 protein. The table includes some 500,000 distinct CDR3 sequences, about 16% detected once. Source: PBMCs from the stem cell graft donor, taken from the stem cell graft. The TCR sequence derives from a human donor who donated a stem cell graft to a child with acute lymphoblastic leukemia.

CDR3 sequence (DNA): TGCGCCAGCAGCTTGGGTCCAGGGTTGGAGACCCAGTACTTC. Translated, it gives CASSLGPGLETQYF. The chain is built from TRBV5-1 and TRBJ2-5, with D possibly TRBD1 on 5 matching bases. This CDR3 comprises 14 residues. Trimming took off 0 bases at V and 5 bases at J, with 11 bases between the two ends. Per the germline V gene, CDR1 is SGHRS and CDR2 is YFSETQ.